Shown below are 9 T cell receptor beta chains from a single sample sequenced in a study of T-cell reconstitution after alpha-beta-depleted transplantation in children. Library preparation (for TCRbeta) was performed with unique molecular identifiers. TCRdb re-called the PCR reads through MiXCR, storing one row per CDR3 protein. The table shows about 420,000 distinct CDR3 sequences, with around 15% occurring only once. The sequencing here drew on PBMCs, mostly from graft donor cells, taken 360 days after TCRalphabeta/CD19-depleted stem cell transplant. These receptors all come from a boy under two years old who had a stem cell transplant for Wiskott-Aldrich syndrome, so the T cells may come from the graft donor.

This clonotype appeared many times. V usage is TRBV10-3 and J usage is TRBJ2-5; possible D gene TRBD1, 5 bases. The CDR3 has 13 residues. Trimming took 8 bases from V and 3 from J, leaving 13 bases between them. Germline assignment: CDR1 ENHRY and CDR2 SYGVKD. The CDR3 loop is CAIGPGWEETQYF. The CDR3 DNA reads TGTGCCATCGGCCCAGGGTGGGAAGAGACCCAGTACTTC.

This clonotype was picked up many times. CDR3 amino acids: CASSLGIPDTQYF. The CDR3 DNA sequence: TGTGCCAGCAGTTTAGGGATTCCAGATACGCAGTATTTT. The chain recombines TRBV12-3 or TRBV12-4 with TRBJ2-3; D gene unclear. The V end lost 1 base, the J end lost 4 bases, and 6 bases lay between the germline ends. The CDR3 is 13 amino acids.

The V gene is TRBV18, the J gene TRBJ2-4; D possibly matches TRBD1 or TRBD2 (5 bases each). This CDR3 comprises 17 residues. Trimming removed 1 base at V and 5 bases at J, with 18 bases between. The V gene's germline CDR1 is KGHSH and CDR2 LQKENI. The CDR3 sequence: CASSPLKRGPAQNIQYF. As DNA, the CDR3 is TGTGCCAGCTCACCACTTAAGAGGGGCCCCGCTCAAAACATTCAGTACTTC.

This clonotype was counted between two and nine times. This chain connects TRBV29-1 to TRBJ2-5, with 8 bases aligning to TRBD1. CDR3 size: 14 residues. CDR1 and CDR2 (germline): SQVTM, ANQGSEA. J was trimmed by 2 bases and V by 5 bases; bases with no gene match: 7. The CDR3 bases are TGCAGCGTTTTATCCAGGGGGCCACAAGAGACCCAGTACTTC. This encodes CSVLSRGPQETQYF.

CDR3 region: CASRQTSESPYEQYF. The CDR3 DNA is TGTGCCAGCAGGCAGACTAGCGAGAGCCCCTACGAGCAGTACTTC. The J gene is TRBJ2-7, the V gene TRBV21-1; the listed D gene, TRBD2, was not tested against the DNA. TRBV21-1 is recorded as a pseudogene. This CDR3 has 15 amino acids.

This clonotype was observed a handful of times. The chain couples TRBV20-1 to TRBJ2-5; TRBD1 matches at 8 bases. Unmatched junction bases numbered 7, after V lost 4 bases and J lost 6 bases. Per the germline V gene, CDR1 is DFQATT and CDR2 is SNEGSKA (reference sequence). The CDR3 length is 13 residues. The CDR3 sequence: CSAIRTGQKTQYF. Here the CDR3 DNA reads TGCAGTGCTATCCGGACAGGGCAGAAGACCCAGTACTTC.

This clonotype was detected only a few times. The chain couples TRBV19 to TRBJ2-3, with TRBD2 as a possible D gene (5 bases). CDR3 length equals 14 residues. V dropped 4 bases and J dropped 5 bases, with 13 bases sitting between them. Germline values: CDR1 LNHDA, CDR2 SQIVND (reference sequence). The CDR3, as DNA: TGTGCCAGTAGTACCCGGCGGGTGGTAGATACGCAGTATTTT. This sequence encodes CASSTRRVVDTQYF.

The gene calls are TRBV12-3 or TRBV12-4 and TRBJ2-1, with D perhaps matching TRBD1 or TRBD2 (5 bases each). This CDR3 spans 14 amino acids. Trimming cost V 3 bases and J 5 bases, with 11 bases left between them. The CDR3 sequence is CASSLWGSDNEQFF. The CDR3 DNA reads as TGTGCCAGCAGTTTGTGGGGGAGCGACAATGAGCAGTTCTTC.

This clonotype was counted a few times. The chain employs TRBV7-2 and TRBJ2-1; 8 nucleotides line up with TRBD2. CDR3 length equals 14 residues. Germline CDR1 is SGHTA and CDR2 is FQGNSA. Trimming took 10 bases from V and 4 from J; bases not matched to a gene: 9. DNA for the CDR3: TGTGCCACCACCCTACTAGCGGCATACAATGAGCAGTTCTTC. It is translated as CATTLLAAYNEQFF.